Following are 20 T cell receptor beta chains from one sample sequenced in a study of T cells in Graves' hyperthyroidism and ophthalmopathy. Amplified TCR beta CDR3 regions came from RNA transcripts. A first-round RT-PCR of the TCR CDR3 used the HTBI primer set. MiXCR, run by TCRdb on the multiplex PCR reads, gives a single entry per CDR3 protein. This table holds approximately 560,000 distinct CDR3 sequences, about half found once. What was sequenced was peripheral blood or thyroid tissue (not recorded which). These receptors all stem from a woman aged 18-30 years with Graves' hyperthyroidism.

The V call is TRBV20-1, the J call TRBJ2-5, with TRBD2 matching 7 bases. The germline CDR1 and CDR2 sequences are DFQATT and SNEGSKA (reference sequence). CDR3 length: 16 residues. The ends lost 0 bases at V and 4 bases at J; junction bases unmatched: 11. CDR3 protein: CSARDEGREGRETQYF. The CDR3 DNA reads TGCAGTGCTAGAGATGAAGGCAGGGAGGGCCGAGAGACCCAGTACTTC.

V gene TRBV20-1 combines with J gene TRBJ1-2; D gene uncertain. CDR3 length: 10 residues. Per germline, CDR1 DFQATT and CDR2 SNEGSKA (reference sequence). The V and J ends lost 6 bases and 6 bases respectively, with 8 bases between them. The CDR3 loop reads CSAGGHGYTF. CDR3 DNA: TGCAGTGCAGGCGGGCATGGCTACACCTTC.

The genes are TRBV2 and TRBJ2-2; 10 bases match TRBD1. Per the germline V gene, CDR1 is SNHLY and CDR2 is FYNNEI. V dropped 5 bases and J dropped 4; count of bases not matched to a gene: 4. The CDR3 spans 15 residues. The CDR3 sequence is CASSYDRGRTGELFF. The DNA of the CDR3 is TGTGCCAGCAGTTACGACAGGGGGCGCACCGGGGAGCTGTTTTTT. The variable domain in full, with the rest retrieved from reference TRBV2 and TRBJ2-2, is EPEVTQTPSHQVTQMGQEVILRCVPISNHLYFYWYRQILGQKVEFLVSFYNNEISEKSEIFDDQFSVERPDGSNFTLKIRSTKLEDSAMYFCASSYDRGRTGELFFGEGSRLTVL.

This clonotype was counted at least ten times. The gene calls are TRBV29-1 and TRBJ1-2; tentatively, D is TRBD1 (6 bases). The CDR3 consists of 13 residues. V gave up 4 bases and J gave up 0 bases, with 9 bases separating them. Germline CDR1 reads SQVTM; CDR2 reads ANQGSEA. The DNA for the CDR3 is TGCAGCGTTGGGGACACTGCTAACTATGGCTACACCTTC. Amino acid sequence: CSVGDTANYGYTF. Together with reference TRBV29-1 and TRBJ1-2, the CDR3 gives the full variable domain: SAVISQKPSRDICQRGTSLTIQCQVDSQVTMMFWYRQQPGQSLTLIATANQGSEATYESGFVIDKFPISRPNLTFSTLTVSNMSPEDSSIYLCSVGDTANYGYTFGSGTRLTVV.

The rearrangement links TRBV12-3 or TRBV12-4 to TRBJ1-2, with D perhaps TRBD1 (5 bases). The CDR3 consists of 14 residues. Trimming pared 5 bases from V and 4 bases from J, leaving 14 bases between. CDR3 nucleotides: TGTGCCAGCAGTCTCGGGGCTTTTGTCTATGGCTACACCTTC. It yields the protein CASSLGAFVYGYTF.

This rearrangement joins TRBV25-1 to TRBJ1-2; unclear D gene. This CDR3 is 12 amino acids long. V was trimmed by 8 bases and J by 4 bases, leaving 11 bases between them. Per the germline V gene, CDR1 is MGHDK and CDR2 is SYGVNS. For the CDR3, the DNA is TGTGCCAGCCGATTCGTTAGCTATGGCTACACCTTC. It yields the protein CASRFVSYGYTF.

The gene calls are TRBV11-2 and TRBJ2-5, with D perhaps matching TRBD1 or TRBD2 (6 bases each). V lost 3 bases and J lost 5, with 16 bases in between. From germline, CDR1 is SGHAT and CDR2 FQNNGV. This CDR3 region has 15 residues. The CDR3 sequence: CASSLGHGREETQYF. DNA of the CDR3: TGTGCCAGCAGCTTGGGACACGGACGGGAGGAGACCCAGTACTTC.

The rearrangement joins TRBV9 to TRBJ2-2; TRBD2 is a possible D gene (5 bases). The CDR3 has 16 residues. V lost 0 bases to trimming and J lost 0 bases, with 9 bases between them. Germline assignment: CDR1 SGDLS and CDR2 YYNGEE. CDR3 in amino acids: CASSVGGAANTGELFF. The CDR3 DNA sequence: TGTGCCAGCAGCGTAGGGGGAGCGGCGAACACCGGGGAGCTGTTTTTT.

The chain employs TRBV29-1 and TRBJ1-3; D perhaps matches TRBD1 (5 bases). Trimming cost V 2 bases and J 3 bases, with 14 bases left between them. The CDR3 covers 15 residues. Per germline, CDR1 SQVTM and CDR2 ANQGSEA. CDR3 nucleotide sequence: TGCAGCGTTGAATCGCGGTGGGGCTATGGAAACACCATATATTTT. Amino acid sequence: CSVESRWGYGNTIYF.

Notes on this clonotype: The conserved phenylalanine or tryptophan normally closing the CDR3 is absent here, so this likely arose from a read error. The rearrangement uses TRBV11-1 and TRBJ2-7, with TRBD1 matching over 10 bases. Trimming removed 4 bases from V and 5 bases from J; junction bases left unmatched: 8. The CDR3 has 15 amino acids. The germline CDR1 and CDR2 sequences are SGHAT and FQDESV (reference sequence). The CDR3 DNA is TGTGCCAGCAGCTCCCGGGACAGGGGAGAGGACGAGCAGTACCTC. It encodes CASSSRDRGEDEQYL.

The sample holds one count of this clonotype. The genes are TRBV11-1 and TRBJ2-7; the D gene is possibly TRBD1 (6 bases). The germline V gene has CDR1 SGHAT and CDR2 FQDESV (reference sequence). V was trimmed by 5 bases and J by 3 bases, leaving 14 bases between them. There are 14 residues in the CDR3. The CDR3 is CASSLTHRVYEQYF. The DNA of the CDR3 is TGTGCCAGCAGCCTAACCCACAGGGTCTACGAGCAGTACTTC.

This clonotype showed up just a few times. The chain is built from TRBV6-5 and TRBJ1-1; possibly TRBD1 for D (6 bases). Trimming took off 2 bases at V and 4 bases at J, with 17 bases between the two ends. Per the germline V gene, CDR1 is MNHEY and CDR2 is SVGAGI. The CDR3 runs 16 residues. The CDR3 spells CASSYPVQGTGTEAFF. CDR3 in DNA: TGTGCCAGCAGTTACCCCGTGCAGGGGACGGGCACTGAAGCTTTCTTT.

The table lists this clonotype with a count of one. This sequence joins TRBV25-1 and TRBJ1-2; tentatively, D is TRBD1 (5 bases). The CDR3 consists of 12 residues. V was trimmed by 6 bases and J by 8 bases, leaving 13 bases between them. The germline CDR1 and CDR2 sequences are MGHDK and SYGVNS. The CDR3 coding sequence is TGTGCCAGCAGCTTTTCGGGGCTCGGCTACACCTTC. This encodes CASSFSGLGYTF.

Of note for this clonotype: It may be a read error: a sequence one base away is much more abundant. This chain links TRBV7-9 with TRBJ2-6; D is unresolved. Looked up from germline, CDR1 is SEHNR and CDR2 is FQNEAQ (reference sequence). This CDR3 has 12 residues. Between the trimmed V and J ends, which lost 8 bases and 2 bases, there was a span of 4 bases. As DNA, the CDR3 is TGTGCCAGCGGGCCTGGGGCCAACGTCCTGACTTTC. It specifies CASGPGANVLTF.

This clonotype was counted many times. The V gene is TRBV2, the J gene TRBJ1-2; no reliable D call. The V end lost 4 bases, the J end lost 5 bases, and 8 bases lay between the germline ends. The CDR3 consists of 12 residues. The germline V gene has CDR1 SNHLY and CDR2 FYNNEI. The CDR3 region is CASSAKSYGYTF. In nucleotides, the CDR3 is TGTGCCAGCAGTGCAAAATCATATGGCTACACCTTC.

The chain joins TRBV25-1 to TRBJ2-2, with 13 nucleotides matching TRBD2. The CDR3 covers 18 residues. J lost 1 base, V lost 4 bases, and 6 bases had no gene match. Germline-derived CDR1 and CDR2 are MGHDK and SYGVNS. The CDR3 DNA sequence: TGTGCCAGCAGTGTTGACGGGACTAGCGGGAAGAACACCGGGGAGCTGTTTTTT. The encoded protein is CASSVDGTSGKNTGELFF. Combining the CDR3 with reference TRBV25-1 and TRBJ2-2 gives the whole variable domain EADIYQTPRYLVIGTGKKITLECSQTMGHDKMYWYQQDPGMELHLIHYSYGVNSTEKGDLSSESTVSRIRTEHFPLTLESARPSHTSQYLCASSVDGTSGKNTGELFFGEGSRLTVL.

In its sample, this clonotype was seen a few times. The junction shows a germline mismatch at one end, possibly a read error. The chain combines TRBV19 with TRBJ2-2; TRBD1 might be the D (6 bases). Germline V lookup: CDR1 LNHDA, CDR2 SQIVND (reference sequence). There are 15 residues in the CDR3. CDR3 in amino acids: CASSSRDKSTGELFF. The DNA of the CDR3 is TGTGCCAGCAGCTCCCGGGACAAAAGCACCGGGGAGTTGTTTTTT.

Concerning this clonotype: An end of the junction differs from the germline gene, which may be a read error. For the CDR3, the DNA is TGTGCCAGCAGTTCTAGGGAAGCCGAGCAGTACTTC. Encoded protein: CASSSREAEQYF. The chain carries TRBV10-3 and TRBJ2-7; D unresolved. The germline V gene has CDR1 ENHRY and CDR2 SYGVKD. The CDR3 contains 12 residues.

This clonotype was observed once. The gene calls are TRBV20-1 and TRBJ2-5; possibly TRBD2 for D (6 bases). The length of the CDR3 is 11 residues. The V end lost 4 bases, the J end lost 7 bases, and 10 bases lay between the germline ends. Germline CDR1 and CDR2: DFQATT and SNEGSKA (reference sequence). The CDR3, as DNA: TGCAGTGCTAAGATGCGGGGGACCCAGTACTTC. It translates to CSAKMRGTQYF.

This clonotype appeared many times. The chain employs TRBV29-1 and TRBJ1-2; D is uncertain. The germline V and J ends were trimmed by 4 bases and 0 bases, with 9 bases remaining between them. This CDR3 comprises 13 residues. The germline V gene has CDR1 SQVTM and CDR2 ANQGSEA. CDR3 protein: CSVAREPNYGYTF. In DNA form, the CDR3 reads TGCAGCGTTGCTAGGGAGCCTAACTATGGCTACACCTTC.